These 25 T cell receptor beta chains were all obtained from the same sample, sequenced in a study of cytomegalovirus exposure and HLA in healthy donors. Sequencing used immunoSEQ multiplex PCR; TCRdb keeps in-frame clones, though not all of them. The table lists 20,000 to 25,000 clones, roughly 97% of them singletons. The sequenced sample consisted of PBMCs. The receptors were gathered from a young man in good health and CMV-seropositive.

This rearrangement joins TRBV30 to TRBJ2-7; 10 bases line up with TRBD1. Germline V CDR1 and CDR2: GTSNPN, SVGIG (reference sequence). The CDR3 has 14 residues. The V and J ends lost 2 bases and 1 base, in that order; junction bases with no gene match: 2. Written as DNA, the CDR3 is TGTGCCTGGAGTTGGGGACAGGGGTCCTACGAGCAGTACTTC. Translated, it gives CAWSWGQGSYEQYF.

The chain's CDR3 is CAISVVGGSTDTQYF. The DNA of the CDR3 is TGTGCCATCAGTGTCGTAGGCGGTAGCACAGATACGCAGTATTTT. The chain uses TRBV10-3 and TRBJ2-3; D gene uncertain. CDR3 length equals 15 residues. Germline V gene sequence: CDR1 ENHRY, CDR2 SYGVKD. Trimming shortened V by 4 bases and J by 0 bases, and 11 bases separated the two germline ends.

The CDR3 loop reads CASSQADRVNTEAFF. CDR3 sequence (DNA): TGTGCCAGCAGCCAAGCCGACAGGGTGAACACTGAAGCTTTCTTT. This chain connects TRBV4-2 to TRBJ1-1, with 7 bases fitting TRBD1. The CDR3 is made up of 15 amino acids. CDR1 LGHNA and CDR2 YNFKEQ come from the germline V gene. The V segment lost 1 base and the J segment 0 bases; nucleotides outside the gene matches: 2.

The rearrangement joins TRBV25-1 to TRBJ2-7, with 8 bases identical to TRBD2. V trimming: 5 bases; J trimming: 3 bases; junction bases outside the gene matches: 6. The CDR3 is made up of 14 amino acids. Germline loops: CDR1 MGHDK, CDR2 SYGVNS. The CDR3 bases are TGTGCCAGCAGTAGCGGGAGTATGGGCTACGAGCAGTACTTC. Protein sequence: CASSSGSMGYEQYF.

The CDR3 region has the DNA TGTGCCAGCAGCCCGGACAGGGGGAGTACGCAGTATTTT. As protein: CASSPDRGSTQYF. This chain links TRBV13 with TRBJ2-3, with 10 bases matching TRBD1. Germline V lookup: CDR1 PRHDT, CDR2 FYEKMQ (reference sequence). The CDR3 has 13 residues. J lost 8 bases, V lost 5 bases, and 4 bases had no gene match.

The J gene is TRBJ2-1, the V gene TRBV9; 11 bases fit TRBD2. CDR3 length: 16 residues. V shed 3 bases and J 4 bases; nucleotides not matched to a gene: 6. The germline V gene encodes CDR1 SGDLS and CDR2 YYNGEE. Here the CDR3 DNA reads TGTGCCAGCAGCGCGGTGGGGACTAGCGGATACAATGAGCAGTTCTTC. Its protein is CASSAVGTSGYNEQFF.

The V and J genes are TRBV9 and TRBJ2-3; 9 bases align to TRBD2. Germline loops: CDR1 SGDLS, CDR2 YYNGEE. Trimming took 4 bases from V and 3 from J; bases not matched to a gene: 3. The CDR3 length is 14 residues. CDR3: CASSLGLATDTQYF. The DNA for the CDR3 is TGTGCCAGCAGCCTGGGACTAGCAACAGATACGCAGTATTTT.

The J gene is TRBJ2-7, the V gene TRBV6-5; D possibly corresponds to TRBD2 (5 bases). There are 15 residues in the CDR3. The V gene lost 2 bases and the J gene lost 0 bases, with 11 bases spanning the gap. The germline V gene has CDR1 MNHEY and CDR2 SVGAGI. Here the CDR3 reads CASSYGSGSSYEQYF. The CDR3 DNA follows: TGTGCCAGCAGTTACGGAAGCGGAAGCTCCTACGAGCAGTACTTC.

V is TRBV11-1 and J is TRBJ2-7, with TRBD2 as a possible D gene (5 bases). The ends were cut back, 2 bases at V and 3 bases at J, with 11 bases in the middle. Per germline, CDR1 SGHAT and CDR2 FQDESV (reference sequence). The CDR3 has 14 amino acids. The CDR3 loop is CASSLTPADYEQYF. In DNA, the CDR3 is TGTGCCAGCAGCTTAACTCCAGCGGACTACGAGCAGTACTTC.

The rearrangement links TRBV9 to TRBJ1-2, with TRBD1 identical over 7 bases. The CDR3 has 15 amino acids. Germline V gene sequence: CDR1 SGDLS, CDR2 YYNGEE. Losses at the gene ends were 1 base for V and 8 bases for J; bases not matched to a gene: 11. CDR3 in amino acids: CASSVYDRAGEGYTF. For the CDR3, the DNA is TGTGCCAGCAGCGTATATGACAGGGCCGGAGAGGGCTACACCTTC.

The CDR3 DNA reads as TGCGCCAGCAGCTTAGGACACGTCTCTGGAAACACCATATATTTT. Translation gives CASSLGHVSGNTIYF. The V gene is TRBV5-1, the J gene TRBJ1-3; tentative D call: TRBD1 (5 bases). CDR1 SGHRS and CDR2 YFSETQ come from the germline V gene. V was trimmed by 2 bases and J by 0 bases, leaving 9 bases between them. CDR3 length: 15 amino acids.

This chain uses TRBV15 with TRBJ1-2, with D tentatively TRBD1 (5 bases). The CDR3 sequence is 15 residues long. V was trimmed by 2 bases and J by 5 bases, leaving 15 bases between them. CDR1 and CDR2 from the germline V gene are LNHNV and YYDKDF (reference sequence). CDR3 sequence reads: CATSRQAGSPYGYTF. CDR3 nucleotides: TGTGCCACCAGCAGACAGGCAGGGTCCCCGTATGGCTACACCTTC.

This chain connects TRBV28 to TRBJ1-2, with 8 positions matching TRBD1. The V and J ends lost 10 bases and 4 bases, in that order; junction bases with no gene match: 17. CDR1 and CDR2 (germline): MDHEN, SYDVKM. This CDR3 has 16 residues. The CDR3 sequence is CATMDREVQLGYGYTF. DNA of the CDR3: TGTGCCACTATGGACAGGGAGGTGCAACTAGGCTATGGCTACACCTTC.

The V call is TRBV7-3, the J call TRBJ2-2; TRBD2 aligns across 7 bases. The CDR3 is 15 amino acids. In germline, CDR1 is SGHTA, CDR2 FQGTGA. The V gene end was trimmed by 5 bases and the J gene end by 0 bases; junction bases not matched to a gene: 3. CDR3 residues: CASSPGLTNTGELFF. Written as DNA, the CDR3 is TGTGCCAGCAGCCCGGGACTAACGAACACCGGGGAGCTGTTTTTT.

The chain combines TRBV15 with TRBJ2-5; weak D call: TRBD1 (6 bases). Trimming took off 5 bases at V and 2 bases at J, with 15 bases between the two ends. The CDR3 runs 15 residues. Germline V gene lookup returns CDR1 LNHNV and CDR2 YYDKDF (reference sequence). The CDR3 here is CATSGHRDKQETQYF. For the CDR3, the DNA is TGTGCCACCAGCGGTCACAGGGACAAACAAGAGACCCAGTACTTC.

CDR3 loop: CASSLSGSGNTEAFF. CDR3 bases: TGTGCCAGCAGTTTATCAGGGTCAGGGAACACTGAAGCTTTCTTT. V gene TRBV28 combines with J gene TRBJ1-1; possible D gene TRBD1, 5 bases. CDR3 size: 15 residues. Deletions cut 1 base from V and 1 base from J, with 10 bases between. Germline V lookup: CDR1 MDHEN, CDR2 SYDVKM.

V gene TRBV2 combines with J gene TRBJ2-4; TRBD2 agrees at 15 bases. Trimming cost V 7 bases and J 3 bases; bases outside gene matches: 7. The CDR3 contains 17 residues. Germline values: CDR1 SNHLY, CDR2 FYNNEI. CDR3 sequence reads: CASTGLAGGFVKNIQYF. The CDR3 coding sequence is TGTGCCAGCACGGGACTAGCGGGAGGATTTGTCAAAAACATTCAGTACTTC.

The chain carries TRBV6-1 and TRBJ1-5, with D possibly TRBD1 on 6 matching bases. The CDR3 extends over 15 amino acids. The V end lost 0 bases, the J end lost 4 bases, and 10 bases lay between the germline ends. The germline CDR1 and CDR2 sequences are MNHNS and SASEGT. CDR3 region: CASSEAQGRNQPQHF. The CDR3 coding sequence is TGTGCCAGCAGTGAAGCCCAGGGGCGGAATCAGCCCCAGCATTTT.

The chain recombines TRBV6-5 with TRBJ2-1; D remains ambiguous. The V gene lost 2 bases and the J gene lost 0 bases, with 8 bases spanning the gap. Germline V gene data show CDR1 as MNHEY and CDR2 as SVGAGI. This CDR3 comprises 15 residues. CDR3 in amino acids: CASSYIASSYNEQFF. CDR3 DNA sequence: TGTGCCAGCAGTTACATAGCCAGCTCCTACAATGAGCAGTTCTTC.

In this sample, this clone turned up once. The V call is TRBV11-3, the J call TRBJ2-6, with D possibly matching TRBD1 (5 bases). CDR3 length: 16 amino acids. Germline assignment: CDR1 SGHNT and CDR2 YENEEA. The V end lost 4 bases, the J end lost 0 bases, and 10 bases lay between the germline ends. Here the CDR3 reads CASSSGTGSGANVLTF. DNA of the CDR3: TGTGCCAGCAGCTCAGGAACAGGCTCTGGGGCCAACGTCCTGACTTTC.

This chain connects TRBV11-2 to TRBJ1-1; TRBD1 is a possible D gene (5 bases). Trimming took off 1 base at V and 5 bases at J, with 17 bases between the two ends. CDR3 length: 16 residues. Germline V gene data show CDR1 as SGHAT and CDR2 as FQNNGV. The CDR3 nucleotides read TGTGCCAGCAGCTTAGCGGGGGTAGTGAGGGTGACTGAAGCTTTCTTT. Translating gives CASSLAGVVRVTEAFF. Full variable domain (remainder filled in from reference TRBV11-2 and TRBJ1-1): EAGVAQSPRYKIIEKRQSVAFWCNPISGHATLYWYQQILGQGPKLLIQFQNNGVVDDSQLPKDRFSAERLKGVDSTLKIQPAKLEDSAVYLCASSLAGVVRVTEAFFGQGTRLTVV.

This chain links TRBV4-1 with TRBJ2-2; D might be TRBD2 (6 bases). The CDR3 loop spans 18 amino acids. V was trimmed by 1 base and J by 8 bases, leaving 23 bases between them. Germline V CDR1 and CDR2: MGHRA, YSYEKL. The CDR3 coding sequence is TGCGCCAGCAGCCAAGCACCACAACTAGCTGCTGGGGGTGGGGAGCTGTTTTTT. Its protein product is CASSQAPQLAAGGGELFF.

The gene calls are TRBV2 and TRBJ1-1; a possible D gene is TRBD1 (5 bases). This CDR3 spans 13 amino acids. Trimming shortened V by 6 bases and J by 3 bases, and 11 bases separated the two germline ends. CDR1 is SNHLY and CDR2 is FYNNEI in the germline V gene. In DNA, the CDR3 is TGTGCCAGCAGGGCGGACACGGACACTGAAGCTTTCTTT. It yields the protein CASRADTDTEAFF.

This clone appeared a single time. The chain couples TRBV28 to TRBJ1-1; 10 bases match TRBD1. Germline CDR1 is MDHEN and CDR2 is SYDVKM. J gave up 8 bases and V 4 bases, and 7 bases lay outside the gene matches. The CDR3 length is 14 residues. The CDR3 nucleotides read TGTGCCAGCAGTTGGGAGGGACAGGGGAGGGAAGCTTTCTTT. Protein product: CASSWEGQGREAFF.

V and J are TRBV4-1 and TRBJ2-7; D call uncertain. The CDR3 contains 15 residues. Per the germline V gene, CDR1 is MGHRA and CDR2 is YSYEKL. V was clipped by 1 base and J by 1 base, with 11 bases between them. The chain's CDR3 is CASSQVAGSSYEQYF. For the CDR3, the DNA is TGCGCCAGCAGCCAAGTGGCAGGATCATCCTACGAGCAGTACTTC.